This TCR beta chain was recorded in a study of response to subunit inactivated influenza vaccine. This clonotype was found many times. What it binds is not known. One entry per CDR3 protein, called by TCRdb with MiXCR from the RT-PCR reads. The sample yields about 650,000 distinct CDR3 sequences, 14% seen once. Study results and caveats: Authors suggested seasonal influenza vaccinations each recruit few new T cells.

The sample was PBMCs from blood, taken 14 to 15 days before vaccination. This clonotype was obtained from a man over 45 who received an inactivated influenza vaccine.

Here the CDR3 reads CASSRTWTSGNTIYF. The CDR3, as DNA: TGTGCCAGCAGCCGGACATGGACCTCTGGAAACACCATATATTTT. J is TRBJ1-3 and V is TRBV12-3 or TRBV12-4; the D gene is possibly TRBD1 (5 bases). The CDR3 sequence is 15 residues long. The V gene lost 6 bases and the J gene lost 0 bases, with 12 bases spanning the gap.